This T cell receptor beta chain was captured in a study of blood T cells in healthy people across ages. Findings and limits, study-wide: Across the age range, TCR beta diversity per million T cells fell in a roughly linear way. Diversity figures derived from one million T cells were judged to underestimate the true value.

Using a J-beta primer mix together with a sample-barcoded 5' primer, a second PCR was run for roughly 7 to 12 cycles. Unique molecular identifiers of 12 random nucleotides labeled each cDNA. TCRdb re-called the 5' RACE reads with MiXCR, one entry per CDR3 protein. This repertoire shows some 670,000 distinct CDR3 sequences, over 40% found once; its top ten account for roughly 13%. The CDR3 is 12 amino acids. Germline CDR1 reads LGHDT; CDR2 reads YNNKEL (reference sequence). A remark on this clonotype: Its antigen is as yet unknown. One end of the junction is discordant with germline, which a read error may explain.

The individuals who served as donors were healthy Caucasians living in Russia, aged roughly 6 to 95. V usage is TRBV3-1 and J usage is TRBJ2-5; possible D gene TRBD2, 5 bases. The sample comprised blood. The source is a woman aged 80 or older in good health. The CDR3 bases are TGTGCCAGCAGCCGAGGGCAAGAGACCCGGTACTTC. Its protein is CASSRGQETRYF.